The 4 T cell receptor beta chains below come from one sample, sequenced in a study of identical twins. MiXCR, applied by TCRdb to the 5' RACE reads, yields one record per CDR3 protein. The sample includes 570,000 or so distinct CDR3 sequences, approximately 10% seen only once; the top ten take under 3%. These records were also assigned to another study, of yellow fever vaccine responses in identical twins.

Sequenced input: PBMCs. The receptors were gathered from a woman younger than 30 in good health.

The chain joins TRBV7-2 to TRBJ2-4; TRBD1 or TRBD2 may be the D gene (5 bases each). Per the germline V gene, CDR1 is SGHTA and CDR2 is FQGNSA. V shed 5 bases and J shed 0 bases, with 14 bases lying between them. The CDR3 sequence is 16 residues long. The CDR3 spells CASSLRTGTAKNIQYF. The CDR3 region has the DNA TGTGCCAGCAGCCTAAGAACTGGGACAGCCAAAAACATTCAGTACTTC.

This clonotype appeared a few times. V gene TRBV6-2 or TRBV6-3 combines with J gene TRBJ2-7, with D tentatively TRBD2 (5 bases). The CDR3 consists of 16 residues. Trimming cost V 5 bases and J 1 base, with 18 bases left between them. The germline V gene has CDR1 MNHEY and CDR2 SVGEGT. The CDR3 spells CASSQFTTDWSYEQYF. The CDR3 coding sequence is TGTGCCAGCAGTCAATTCACGACGGACTGGTCCTACGAGCAGTACTTC.

J is TRBJ2-7 and V is TRBV21-1; the table calls TRBD2, which could not be checked here. TRBV21-1 is designated a pseudogene. This CDR3 spans 16 amino acids. Here the CDR3 reads CASTLLRALGGHEQYF. Written as DNA, the CDR3 is TGTGCCAGCACCCTACTCCGGGCCCTCGGCGGCCACGAGCAGTACTTC.

The chain uses TRBV7-2 and TRBJ2-1, with D unresolved. The V and J ends lost 1 base and 1 base respectively, with 11 bases between them. The CDR3 sequence is 16 residues long. Germline V gene data show CDR1 as SGHTA and CDR2 as FQGNSA. Written as DNA, the CDR3 is TGTGCCAGCAGCTTAGAAACGTTCTATTCCTACAATGAGCAGTTCTTC. Translation gives CASSLETFYSYNEQFF.